This entry features one TCR beta chain sequence. No antigen is known for it. The record originates from a study of T cell repertoires in cytomegalovirus infection. General study findings and limits: In two of eight donors, the top clonotype was HLA-C-restricted CMV-specific.

One entry per CDR3 protein, called by TCRdb with MiXCR from the reads. The sample consists of approximately 730,000 distinct CDR3 sequences, 30% to 35% of them appearing once. Germline V gives CDR1 LNHDA, CDR2 SQIVND (reference sequence). This CDR3 has 15 residues. Trimming removed 4 bases from V and 6 bases from J; junction bases left unmatched: 8. The rearrangement joins TRBV19 to TRBJ2-3; 9 positions agree with TRBD1. This receptor was taken from a human donor in good health (CMV status not recorded). Some clones in this sample may be carry-over from other donors' samples. The sequenced sample was cultured PBMCs, obtained from culture after CMV antigen stimulation. In nucleotides, the CDR3 is TGTGCCAGTAGTACCCGGACAGGGGAAGGGGATACGCAGTATTTT. Translating gives CASSTRTGEGDTQYF.